This T cell receptor (beta chain) appears in the sequencing data of a study of cytomegalovirus exposure and HLA in healthy donors. Overall study results and limits: For most TCR beta V segments, an earlier analysis put the productive rate at about 87% or about 30% of the time. In a later analysis, across HLA loci, associated TCR counts were highest for DRB1, lowest for HLA-C.

Trimming left V 4 bases short and J 2 bases short, with 16 bases between. Germline V lookup: CDR1 LGHNA, CDR2 YNFKEQ. The CDR3 is 16 residues long. A single count supports this clone. No antigen is known for it. A multiplex PCR was run with 60 Vbeta primers and 13 Jbeta primers. Using immunoSEQ multiplex PCR, the repertoire was profiled, and TCRdb retains in-frame clones only, with some absent. The data contain around 150,000 clones, 55% to 80% of them seen just once; the ten biggest clones take up 2% to 3%. This rearrangement joins TRBV4-2 to TRBJ2-3; D possibly corresponds to TRBD1 (5 bases). Input material: PBMCs. This clonotype originated in a woman between 40 and 55 years old in good health and CMV-seronegative. The CDR3 DNA sequence: TGTGCCAGCAGCCTTGGAAGGGGAACCGACACAGATACGCAGTATTTT. It specifies CASSLGRGTDTDTQYF.